These 20 T cell receptor beta chains were sequenced from one sample in a study of early T cells in non-severe SARS-CoV-2 infection. TCRdb passed the 5' RACE reads through MiXCR, listing each CDR3 protein once. Here the sample spans some 85,000 distinct CDR3 sequences, about 13% being singletons. The source material was whole blood. These TCRs come from an adult who was a healthcare worker with PCR-confirmed SARS-CoV-2 infection or an uninfected control (not recorded which).

The rearrangement links TRBV20-1 to TRBJ1-1; D is undetermined. CDR3 length: 13 residues. Deletions cut 4 bases from V and 5 bases from J, with 14 bases between. Looked up from germline, CDR1 is DFQATT and CDR2 is SNEGSKA (reference sequence). The DNA of the CDR3 is TGCAGTGCTAATAAACTTACACGAACTGAAGCTTTCTTT. Translated, it gives CSANKLTRTEAFF.

CDR3 in DNA: TGTGCCAGCAGTGGAGGACAGGGTCTTGACTATGGCTACACCTTC. The encoded protein is CASSGGQGLDYGYTF. This chain connects TRBV25-1 to TRBJ1-2, with 8 nucleotides matching TRBD1. The trim removed 4 bases at V and 3 bases at J, leaving 7 bases unmatched. This CDR3 contains 15 residues. Germline CDR1 and CDR2: MGHDK and SYGVNS.

This clonotype was recorded at least ten times. This chain connects TRBV20-1 to TRBJ2-5; 12 nucleotides agree with TRBD2. The CDR3 sequence is 17 residues long. In germline, CDR1 is DFQATT, CDR2 SNEGSKA (reference sequence). Trimming cost V 5 bases and J 0 bases; bases outside gene matches: 10. CDR3 DNA: TGCAGTGCTGAAGGAGTTGGGACTAGCGGGTACCAAGAGACCCAGTACTTC. Encoded protein: CSAEGVGTSGYQETQYF.

The sample holds a few counts of this clonotype. The V call is TRBV13, the J call TRBJ1-2; no reliable D call. The germline CDR1 and CDR2 sequences are PRHDT and FYEKMQ (reference sequence). The CDR3 has 13 amino acids. Trimming removed 1 base from V and 8 bases from J, with 11 bases in between. CDR3 loop: CASSLATLQGYTF. The CDR3 bases are TGTGCCAGCAGCTTAGCCACGCTCCAGGGCTACACCTTC. Complete variable domain (other parts from reference TRBV13 and TRBJ1-2): AAGVIQSPRHLIKEKRETATLKCYPIPRHDTVYWYQQGPGQDPQFLISFYEKMQSDKGSIPDRFSAQQFSDYHSELNMSSLELGDSALYFCASSLATLQGYTFGSGTRLTVV.

This clonotype was detected only a few times. The chain links TRBV7-2 to TRBJ2-7, with 7 bases lining up with TRBD2. Unmatched junction bases numbered 12, after V lost 5 bases and J lost 2 bases. Germline CDR1 SGHTA, CDR2 FQGNSA. The CDR3 extends over 16 amino acids. CDR3 loop: CASSLPGRAGTYEQYF. CDR3 coding DNA: TGTGCCAGCAGCCTCCCCGGGAGAGCGGGAACCTACGAGCAGTACTTC.

In its sample, this clonotype was seen many times. The genes are TRBV11-2 and TRBJ2-7; 7 bases match TRBD1. Trimming at V came to 4 bases and at J to 9 bases, leaving 12 bases not matched to a gene. CDR1 SGHAT and CDR2 FQNNGV come from the germline V gene. This CDR3 is built from 14 residues. CDR3 region: CASSSTGANFGQYF. The CDR3 bases are TGTGCCAGCAGCTCTACAGGGGCAAACTTTGGGCAGTACTTC.

This clonotype was seen only a few times. The chain is built from TRBV27 and TRBJ2-7; 8 bases line up with TRBD2. V trimming: 5 bases; J trimming: 0 bases; junction bases outside the gene matches: 9. The germline V gene encodes CDR1 MNHEY and CDR2 SMNVEV (reference sequence). The CDR3 is made up of 16 amino acids. In nucleotides, the CDR3 is TGTGCCAGCAGTGCTTCAGCGGGGGCCCTCTCCTACGAGCAGTACTTC. It is translated as CASSASAGALSYEQYF.

This rearrangement joins TRBV29-1 to TRBJ2-7, with unresolved D. Trimming took off 5 bases at V and 2 bases at J, with 10 bases between the two ends. The CDR3 spans 12 residues. Per germline, CDR1 SQVTM and CDR2 ANQGSEA. CDR3 residues: CSVNIGPYEQYF. The CDR3 DNA follows: TGCAGCGTTAACATAGGACCCTACGAGCAGTACTTC.

This clonotype was counted many times. The gene calls are TRBV11-2 and TRBJ2-7, with D unresolved. Germline V CDR1 and CDR2: SGHAT, FQNNGV. V lost 4 bases and J 3 bases, leaving 7 bases between the germline ends. The CDR3 runs to 12 residues. The CDR3: CASSYLHYEQYF. For the CDR3, the DNA is TGTGCCAGCAGCTACCTCCACTACGAGCAGTACTTC.

This clonotype was detected ten times or more. The V call is TRBV12-3 or TRBV12-4, the J call TRBJ2-2, with D perhaps given as TRBD1 or TRBD2 (5 bases each). Deletions cut 2 bases from V and 3 bases from J, with 13 bases between. The CDR3 length is 16 residues. The CDR3 is CASSLRSGPDTGELFF. The CDR3 nucleotides read TGTGCCAGCAGTTTAAGGTCGGGGCCCGACACCGGGGAGCTGTTTTTT.

This clonotype was found many times. V is TRBV10-3 and J is TRBJ2-3, with D perhaps assigned TRBD1 or TRBD2 (5 bases each). The V end lost 8 bases, the J end lost 2 bases, and 14 bases lay between the germline ends. The length of the CDR3 is 14 residues. CDR1 is ENHRY and CDR2 is SYGVKD in the germline V gene. Here the CDR3 DNA reads TGTGCCATCCTTTCCGGGACCTCCACAGATACGCAGTATTTT. Translated: CAILSGTSTDTQYF.

The rearrangement uses TRBV6-5 and TRBJ2-3; D uncertain. The germline CDR1 and CDR2 sequences are MNHEY and SVGAGI. The ends were cut back, 2 bases at V and 1 base at J, with 10 bases in the middle. There are 15 residues in the CDR3. DNA of the CDR3: TGTGCCAGCAGTTACCGAAGGGTTCGCACAGATACGCAGTATTTT. It codes for CASSYRRVRTDTQYF.

V and J are TRBV5-1 and TRBJ2-5; 11 bases map to TRBD2. After removal of 4 bases from V and 3 bases from J, the junction contained 8 bases not matched to a gene. The CDR3 contains 16 residues. Germline CDR1 SGHRS, CDR2 YFSETQ. CDR3 loop: CASSPTHSGGEETQYF. CDR3 nucleotides: TGCGCCAGCAGCCCTACACATAGCGGGGGGGAAGAGACCCAGTACTTC.

This chain uses TRBV7-4 with TRBJ2-1; 7 bases are a match to TRBD2. In germline, CDR1 is SGHVT, CDR2 SQSDAQ. CDR3 length: 16 residues. V lost 4 bases and J lost 4; bases outside the gene matches: 10. The CDR3 DNA reads TGTGCCAGCAGCTGCCTACTAGCGTCTCAATACAATGAGCAGTTCTTC. This gives the protein CASSCLLASQYNEQFF. The full variable domain, with the rest looked up from reference TRBV7-4 and TRBJ2-1, is GAGVSQSPRYKVAKRGRDVALRCDSISGHVTLYWYRQTLGQGSEVLTYSQSDAQRDKSGRPSGRFSAERPERSVSTLKIQRTEQGDSAVYLCASSCLLASQYNEQFFGPGTRLTVL.

The gene calls are TRBV29-1 and TRBJ2-7, with TRBD1 identical over 7 bases. Germline V gene lookup returns CDR1 SQVTM and CDR2 ANQGSEA. This CDR3 contains 13 residues. The V gene end was trimmed by 7 bases and the J gene end by 0 bases; junction bases not matched to a gene: 6. The CDR3 nucleotides are TGCAGCGCCTCGAGGGGGCGCTCCTACGAGCAGTACTTC. It encodes CSASRGRSYEQYF.

V usage is TRBV6-5 and J usage is TRBJ2-3, with D possibly matching TRBD1 (5 bases). The CDR3 runs 14 residues. Germline loops: CDR1 MNHEY, CDR2 SVGAGI. Trimming left V 2 bases short and J 1 base short, with 7 bases between. This CDR3 reads CASSYGAGTDTQYF. The DNA of the CDR3 is TGTGCCAGCAGTTACGGGGCGGGCACAGATACGCAGTATTTT.

The sample holds many counts of this clonotype. The chain couples TRBV3-1 to TRBJ2-1, with D perhaps assigned TRBD1 or TRBD2 (6 bases each). Per germline, CDR1 LGHDT and CDR2 YNNKEL (reference sequence). The CDR3 runs to 17 residues. The V and J ends lost 4 bases and 0 bases respectively, with 16 bases between them. For the CDR3, the DNA is TGTGCCAGCAGCCCCCTCTTGGGGGGCCCCTCCTACAATGAGCAGTTCTTC. Protein product: CASSPLLGGPSYNEQFF.

This clonotype was counted many times. The V and J genes are TRBV5-1 and TRBJ2-3, with 10 positions matching TRBD2. Germline V gene sequence: CDR1 SGHRS, CDR2 YFSETQ. The V and J ends lost 7 bases and 2 bases, in that order; junction bases with no gene match: 7. This CDR3 contains 15 residues. The CDR3 nucleotides read TGCGCCAGCGGTAGGACTAGCGGTTTCACAGATACGCAGTATTTT. Amino acid sequence: CASGRTSGFTDTQYF.

The chain combines TRBV5-1 with TRBJ1-1; D unclear. V was pared by 6 bases and J by 1 base, with 19 bases between. The germline V gene has CDR1 SGHRS and CDR2 YFSETQ. The CDR3 runs 16 residues. The CDR3 sequence: CASKPRSGGRNTEAFF. The CDR3 nucleotides read TGCGCCAGCAAGCCCAGGAGCGGTGGACGGAACACTGAAGCTTTCTTT.

This clonotype was seen only once. This sequence joins TRBV6-6 and TRBJ2-2; D is possibly TRBD1 (6 bases). CDR1 is MNHNY and CDR2 is SVGAGI in the germline V gene (reference sequence). This CDR3 spans 16 amino acids. DNA of the CDR3: TGTACCACCCTCAACACAGGGTCTGGGAACACCGGGGAGCTGTTTTTT. Translated, it gives CTTLNTGSGNTGELFF.